The T cell receptor beta chain under discussion was sequenced for a study of cytomegalovirus exposure and HLA in healthy donors. General study points: Overall, around 150 TCR beta chains were annotated as cytomegalovirus-associated. Three chains linked to CMV were shown in vitro to be specific for CMV antigens.

A word on this clone: What it binds is not known.

The validation cohort, a group of around 130 subjects, included the donors and was separate from the approximately 660-subject first cohort. The germline V gene encodes CDR1 MDHEN and CDR2 SYDVKM. Germline trimming cut 3 bases from V and 6 bases from J; bases unmatched to any gene: 10. The CDR3 spans 15 residues. Clones were read by immunoSEQ multiplex PCR, and TCRdb kept only the in-frame ones, dropping some. The repertoire holds about 70,000 clones, with nearly 95% as singletons. This clonotype was obtained from a man younger than 35 in good health and CMV-seropositive. The chain is built from TRBV28 and TRBJ1-1, with 7 bases identical to TRBD1. Sequenced material: PBMCs. The CDR3 DNA sequence: TGTGCCAGCAGTTTTTTCGGGACAGCCGACTCTGAAGCTTTCTTT. Translating gives CASSFFGTADSEAFF.